Listed here are 30 T cell receptor beta chains from one sample, sequenced in a study of T cells of healthy individuals. TCRdb reprocessed the 5' RACE reads via MiXCR and lists one record per CDR3 protein. The data hold 85,000 to 100,000 distinct CDR3 sequences, with about 16% observed a single time. The receptors were gathered from a human donor in good health.

This clonotype was observed many times. This rearrangement joins TRBV7-9 to TRBJ2-5; perhaps TRBD2 as D (7 bases). The CDR3 is 14 residues long. The V gene lost 5 bases and the J gene lost 5 bases, with 15 bases spanning the gap. Germline V CDR1 and CDR2: SEHNR, FQNEAQ (reference sequence). The CDR3 here is CASSQMGGLETQYF. The CDR3 DNA is TGTGCCAGCAGCCAAATGGGGGGGCTGGAGACCCAGTACTTC.

This clonotype was counted at least ten times. This chain connects TRBV29-1 to TRBJ2-3; D is possibly TRBD2 (5 bases). The CDR3 covers 11 residues. V was shortened by 6 bases and J by 5 bases, with 9 bases between the two germline ends. Germline V gives CDR1 SQVTM, CDR2 ANQGSEA. The CDR3 here is CSVGVVDTQYF. CDR3 nucleotides: TGCAGCGTGGGAGTTGTAGATACGCAGTATTTT.

The sample holds a few counts of this clonotype. The rearrangement uses TRBV2 and TRBJ1-2, with D unresolved. The CDR3 consists of 12 residues. With 6 bases removed from V and 4 bases from J, the gap between germline ends came to 9 bases. Germline CDR1 is SNHLY and CDR2 is FYNNEI. DNA for the CDR3: TGTGCCAGCAGAGTTGAGAGCTATGGCTACACCTTC. Protein: CASRVESYGYTF.

The chain joins TRBV6-5 to TRBJ1-3; unclear D gene. V lost 0 bases to trimming and J lost 2 bases, with 8 bases between them. The CDR3 is 15 residues long. CDR1 is MNHEY and CDR2 is SVGAGI in the germline V gene. CDR3 DNA sequence: TGTGCCAGCAGTTACTCTTCGGTGGCTGGAAACACCATATATTTT. It is translated as CASSYSSVAGNTIYF.

This clonotype was observed a handful of times. The J gene is TRBJ2-7, the V gene TRBV28; TRBD2 matches 12 bases. J was trimmed by 2 bases and V by 6 bases; bases with no gene match: 2. Germline V gene data show CDR1 as MDHEN and CDR2 as SYDVKM. The CDR3 contains 14 residues. The CDR3 sequence: CASSGLAGPYEQYF. The CDR3 nucleotides are TGTGCCAGCAGCGGACTAGCGGGACCCTACGAGCAGTACTTC.

This clonotype was observed a handful of times. The rearrangement uses TRBV20-1 and TRBJ2-2; TRBD2 might be the D (5 bases). The CDR3 contains 14 residues. Trimming removed 3 bases from V and 5 bases from J, with 13 bases in between. Germline CDR1 is DFQATT and CDR2 is SNEGSKA (reference sequence). CDR3 residues: CSASTGIGTGELFF. CDR3 DNA sequence: TGCAGTGCTAGTACGGGGATCGGAACCGGGGAGCTGTTTTTT.

Concerning this clonotype: The junction and the germline gene differ at one end; a read error may be behind it. The gene calls are TRBV18 and TRBJ1-1, with 8 positions matching TRBD1. The CDR3 loop spans 14 amino acids. In germline, CDR1 is KGHSH, CDR2 LQKENI. In nucleotides, the CDR3 is TGTGCCAGCTCACCACCAGGACAGGGCGCTGAAGTTTTCTTT. Its translation: CASSPPGQGAEVFF. The whole variable domain, filled in from reference TRBV18 and TRBJ1-1, reads NAGVMQNPRHLVRRRGQEARLRCSPMKGHSHVYWYRQLPEEGLKFMVYLQKENIIDESGMPKERFSAEFPKEGPSILRIQQVVRGDSAAYFCASSPPGQGAEVFFGQGTRLTVV.

This clonotype appeared once. The genes are TRBV15 and TRBJ1-5; D gene uncertain. Germline V gene lookup returns CDR1 LNHNV and CDR2 YYDKDF (reference sequence). V lost 2 bases to trimming and J lost 8 bases, with 13 bases between them. There are 14 residues in the CDR3. The CDR3 sequence is CATSRPTYREPQHF. In DNA form, the CDR3 reads TGTGCCACCAGCAGACCCACATACCGGGAGCCCCAGCATTTT.

The chain uses TRBV11-3 and TRBJ2-3; tentatively, D is TRBD1 (6 bases). Germline V gene sequence: CDR1 SGHNT, CDR2 YENEEA. This CDR3 is 14 amino acids long. V was clipped by 3 bases and J by 1 base, with 8 bases between them. The CDR3 protein is CASSLGARTDTQYF. In nucleotides, the CDR3 is TGTGCCAGCAGCTTGGGGGCCCGCACAGATACGCAGTATTTT.

V gene TRBV5-6 combines with J gene TRBJ2-7; possible D gene TRBD2, 6 bases. With 5 bases removed from V and 6 bases from J, the gap between germline ends came to 18 bases. The CDR3 contains 14 residues. Germline CDR1 is SGHDT and CDR2 is YYEEEE. The chain's CDR3 is CASRPGLRRGEQYF. CDR3 in DNA: TGTGCCAGCAGGCCGGGACTCCGGAGAGGCGAGCAGTACTTC.

This clonotype occurred many times. V and J are TRBV5-5 and TRBJ1-2; no definite D call. The CDR3 runs 16 residues. Germline V CDR1 and CDR2: SGHKS, YYEKEE (reference sequence). Between the trimmed V and J ends, which lost 0 bases and 4 bases, there was a span of 16 bases. CDR3: CASSLGGAPPVYGYTF. For the CDR3, the DNA is TGTGCCAGCAGCTTGGGAGGTGCCCCCCCGGTCTATGGCTACACCTTC.

This clonotype was counted many times. The chain joins TRBV27 to TRBJ2-5; D is ambiguous. The germline V and J ends were trimmed by 7 bases and 5 bases, with 20 bases remaining between them. The CDR3 contains 15 residues. In germline, CDR1 is MNHEY, CDR2 SMNVEV (reference sequence). The CDR3 sequence: CASTKTPDLPETQYF. For the CDR3, the DNA is TGTGCCAGCACCAAAACGCCCGACCTTCCGGAGACCCAGTACTTC.

This clonotype has a count of ten or more. This chain uses TRBV7-2 with TRBJ1-6; D call uncertain. The germline V gene encodes CDR1 SGHTA and CDR2 FQGNSA. This CDR3 has 12 residues. Trimming shortened V by 2 bases and J by 7 bases, and 3 bases separated the two germline ends. The CDR3 region has the DNA TGTGCCAGCAGCTTAAGCAATTCACCCCTCCACTTT. Residues: CASSLSNSPLHF.

This sequence joins TRBV10-3 and TRBJ2-7, with D tentatively TRBD2 (6 bases). The CDR3 runs 14 residues. The ends were cut back, 5 bases at V and 3 bases at J, with 14 bases in the middle. CDR1 and CDR2 from the germline V gene are ENHRY and SYGVKD. As DNA, the CDR3 is TGTGCCATCAGTTCCAGGGACTTCAGCTACGAGCAGTACTTC. Its translation is CAISSRDFSYEQYF.

This clonotype was picked up many times. The V call is TRBV7-9, the J call TRBJ1-3, with D unclear. The CDR3 runs to 13 residues. V was pared by 3 bases and J by 4 bases, with 7 bases between. Germline-derived CDR1 and CDR2 are SEHNR and FQNEAQ (reference sequence). The CDR3 loop is CASSFIVGNTIYF. CDR3 nucleotides: TGTGCCAGCAGCTTCATAGTAGGAAACACCATATATTTT.

J is TRBJ2-3 and V is TRBV25-1; unclear D gene. Germline V CDR1 and CDR2: MGHDK, SYGVNS. Deletions cut 1 base from V and 5 bases from J, with 7 bases between. This CDR3 region has 13 residues. The CDR3 region is CASSESWQDTQYF. CDR3 sequence (DNA): TGTGCCAGCAGTGAATCTTGGCAAGATACGCAGTATTTT.

This clonotype was seen at least ten times. V gene TRBV11-2 combines with J gene TRBJ1-6; 7 bases fit TRBD1. From germline, CDR1 is SGHAT and CDR2 FQNNGV. This CDR3 region has 14 residues. J was trimmed by 7 bases and V by 0 bases; bases with no gene match: 0. CDR3 nucleotides: TGTGCCAGCAGCTTAGACAGGGGGAATTCACCCCTCCACTTT. It encodes CASSLDRGNSPLHF.

This clonotype was found a few times. V gene TRBV5-1 combines with J gene TRBJ1-1; perhaps TRBD1 as D (5 bases). The CDR3 has 15 amino acids. Trimming took off 4 bases at V and 4 bases at J, with 17 bases between the two ends. Germline V gene sequence: CDR1 SGHRS, CDR2 YFSETQ. The CDR3 sequence is CASSARDGSSTEAFF. The DNA of the CDR3 is TGCGCCAGCAGCGCCCGGGACGGTAGTTCCACTGAAGCTTTCTTT.

This chain uses TRBV29-1 with TRBJ2-3, with a weak D call TRBD2 (5 bases). The ends were cut back, 4 bases at V and 4 bases at J, with 9 bases in the middle. CDR1 is SQVTM and CDR2 is ANQGSEA in the germline V gene. The length of the CDR3 is 12 residues. The CDR3 DNA reads as TGCAGCGTTGTACGGGAACCAGATACGCAGTATTTT. The encoded protein is CSVVREPDTQYF.

This clonotype was recorded many times. V is TRBV24-1 and J is TRBJ2-2; TRBD2 is a possible D gene (5 bases). The germline V and J ends were trimmed by 9 bases and 6 bases, with 25 bases remaining between them. The germline CDR1 and CDR2 sequences are KGHDR and SFDVKD. The CDR3 is made up of 17 amino acids. The CDR3 sequence: CATEGPTYRGWAGELFF. DNA for the CDR3: TGTGCCACCGAAGGCCCCACATACCGAGGGTGGGCCGGGGAGCTGTTTTTT.

This clonotype has just a few counts. The chain couples TRBV6-5 to TRBJ2-2; unclear D gene. CDR3 length: 17 amino acids. Germline V gene sequence: CDR1 MNHEY, CDR2 SVGAGI. V was cut by 6 bases and J by 2 bases, with 19 bases left in between. The CDR3 DNA is TGTGCCAGCAGAGCCCACGGGTCGGGTATAAACACCGGGGAGCTGTTTTTT. Translation: CASRAHGSGINTGELFF.

The DNA of the CDR3 is TGTGCCAGCAGCGTAGCGGGGGGGCCGGAGGAGCTGTTTTTT. Translated, it gives CASSVAGGPEELFF. The chain combines TRBV9 with TRBJ2-2, with TRBD2 matching over 8 bases. CDR3 length equals 14 residues. Germline V gene sequence: CDR1 SGDLS, CDR2 YYNGEE. Trimming at V came to 0 bases and at J to 10 bases, leaving 5 bases not matched to a gene.

The chain uses TRBV6-2 or TRBV6-3 and TRBJ2-1; D may be TRBD1 (6 bases). Trimming removed 7 bases at V and 7 bases at J, with 17 bases between. Germline V gene data show CDR1 as MNHEY and CDR2 as SVGEGT. This CDR3 has 14 residues. Here the CDR3 reads CASTHWGRGNEQFF. The CDR3 nucleotides read TGTGCCAGCACCCATTGGGGCAGGGGAAATGAGCAGTTCTTC.

This clonotype was seen repeatedly, ten times or more. CDR3 sequence (DNA): TGCGCCAGCAGCCAAGATGCGGGAGAGTCCTACGAGCAGTACTTC. This gives the protein CASSQDAGESYEQYF. This chain joins TRBV4-3 and TRBJ2-7, with 7 bases fitting TRBD2. This CDR3 contains 15 residues. V lost 0 bases, J lost 1 base, and 3 bases stayed unmatched. The germline gives CDR1 LGHNA, CDR2 YSLEER.

The chain employs TRBV24-1 and TRBJ2-5; 12 bases line up with TRBD2. The germline gives CDR1 KGHDR, CDR2 SFDVKD. This CDR3 has 16 residues. Trimming cost V 4 bases and J 2 bases; bases outside gene matches: 4. CDR3: CATSDRTSGVQETQYF. The CDR3 coding sequence is TGTGCCACCAGTGACCGGACTAGCGGGGTACAAGAGACCCAGTACTTC.

In its sample, this clonotype was seen a few times. The rearrangement joins TRBV7-9 to TRBJ1-1, with D possibly matching TRBD1 (5 bases). Trimming took 5 bases from V and 7 from J, leaving 17 bases between them. Germline V gene data show CDR1 as SEHNR and CDR2 as FQNEAQ (reference sequence). CDR3 size: 14 residues. CDR3 protein: CASSQRDPRGEAFF. CDR3 DNA: TGTGCCAGCAGCCAGAGGGACCCTCGAGGTGAAGCTTTCTTT.

V and J are TRBV12-3 or TRBV12-4 and TRBJ1-1, with D uncertain. V was clipped by 5 bases and J by 5 bases, with 21 bases between them. CDR3 length: 16 amino acids. CDR3 amino acids: CASSHTGPPGRTEAFF. The CDR3 coding sequence is TGTGCCAGCAGTCATACCGGGCCCCCCGGGAGGACTGAAGCTTTCTTT.

This clonotype has at least ten counts. V and J are TRBV7-6 and TRBJ2-7, with D perhaps TRBD1 (6 bases). Germline lookup yields CDR1 SGHVS and CDR2 FNYEAQ. Trimming removed 4 bases from V and 5 bases from J, with 21 bases in between. This CDR3 has 16 amino acids. The DNA for the CDR3 is TGTGCCAGCAGCTCCAACCCGGGACATACACAGCACGAGCAGTACTTC. Translation gives CASSSNPGHTQHEQYF.

The V and J genes are TRBV7-9 and TRBJ2-7, with D uncertain. The V and J ends lost 1 base and 1 base respectively, with 5 bases between them. Germline assignment: CDR1 SEHNR and CDR2 FQNEAQ (reference sequence). The CDR3 length is 13 residues. CDR3 protein: CASSLVVSYEQYF. Written as DNA, the CDR3 is TGTGCCAGCAGCTTAGTTGTGTCCTACGAGCAGTACTTC.

This clonotype was detected a few times. The chain combines TRBV5-1 with TRBJ1-1; weak D call: TRBD1 (5 bases). The germline gives CDR1 SGHRS, CDR2 YFSETQ. The V end lost 0 bases, the J end lost 3 bases, and 12 bases lay between the germline ends. This CDR3 contains 15 residues. The CDR3 sequence is CASSLAPGLYTEAFF. The CDR3, as DNA: TGCGCCAGCAGCTTGGCCCCGGGGCTTTACACTGAAGCTTTCTTT.